This T cell receptor beta chain was found in a study of blood T cell repertoires in COVID-19 (dated by TCRdb to 2019 to 2021). For the study in its entirety: Samples covering the acute and convalescent phases of COVID-19 were provided by collaborators in the United States, Italy and Spain. The material from the prospective study consisted of cDNA or gDNA derived from T cells, B-cell-depleted T cells, or PBMCs. Subjects who had been exposed to COVID-19, were actively infected with it, or had recovered from it provided the deeply sampled blood TCRbeta repertoires that made up the dataset. The repertoires were released in a freely available public database intended as a resource for research on the immune response to SARS-CoV-2. The samples were drawn from the first 160 participants of the ongoing ImmuneRACE study and from under 1,500 subjects provided by 6 global collaborators. The sample metadata nearly always contained a de-identified subject ID, COVID-19 status, age in years and sex. Where HLA class I and class II types were available, the types were taken from metadata supplied by the sample provider, not from assay-based typing. The research as a whole found: The amount of clinical and demographic metadata varied by source and participant and was provided uncurated.

The collaborating institutions used their own protocols to collect whole blood in K2EDTA tubes. For TCRbeta analysis, collaborators shipped samples as frozen whole blood, isolated PBMCs, or DNA extracted from either of those sample types. CDR1 SGHAT and CDR2 FQNNGV are derived from the germline V gene. Including cysteine and phenylalanine, the CDR3 has 19 amino acids. Kept here is only the CDR3 DNA, which spans 57 bases and is read in frame from base 1. For this chain, trimming is 3 bases at the V end and 5 bases at the J end, and the number of junction bases without a gene match is 13. The immunoSEQ Assay, a bias-controlled multiplex PCR, was used to amplify TCRbeta CDR3 regions from genomic DNA. The paper's processing steps were these. The number of nucleated cells in each sample was estimated from the amplification of reference gene primers within the assay. To quantify the absolute abundance of each unique TCRbeta CDR3 rearrangement, sequence reads were collapsed and filtered. Productive Simpson clonality was computed per sample as the square root of Simpson's diversity index over productive rearrangements. This immuneACCESS table, as held by TCRdb, lists in-frame sequences with V and J called but not all clones. Of the missing ones, under half trace to an unresolved V gene in checked studies; the others have no known cause. V, J and clone size are those of that table, while D and trimming were read from the DNA. The sample table contains 80,000 to 130,000 clones; only one count was recorded for nearly 90% of them. The ten largest clones take up about 6% of the sample.

About this clone: The target of this receptor is not known. One base away there is no much larger clone; base qualities are not given.

Source material: peripheral blood. The rearrangement combines TRBV11-2 with TRBJ2-5, with 15 bases aligning to TRBD2. The source is a woman between 55 and 75 years old with acute or convalescent COVID-19. The CDR3 protein: CASSFSRTSGRAGDETQYF. The nucleotides are TGTGCCAGCAGCTTCAGCCGGACTAGCGGGAGGGCCGGGGATGAGACCCAGTACTTC.